Sequencing of this T cell receptor beta chain was carried out in a study of CD8 T cells in Susac syndrome. When the RNA was reverse transcribed, random hexamers were used with an input of roughly 0.5 to 1 ug. Amplification of TCR beta CDR3 used immunoSEQ multiplex PCR across 54 Vbeta and 13 Jbeta. TCRdb passed the immunoSEQ multiplex PCR reads through MiXCR, listing each CDR3 protein once. The sample contains 200,000 to 250,000 distinct CDR3 sequences, 80% to 95% of which appear only once. Sequencing of TCR beta was undertaken in CD8+ and CD4+ T cells derived from blood. Negative magnetic isolation gave CD8+ and CD4+ cells; FACS enriched CD8+ TEMRA. Trimming removed 5 bases at V and 7 bases at J, with 8 bases between. From germline, CDR1 is LNHDA and CDR2 SQIVND (reference sequence). The CDR3 is 11 amino acids.

Sequencing was done on a sample of CD8+ T cells from PBMCs. This chain joins TRBV19 and TRBJ1-2; D possibly corresponds to TRBD1 (5 bases). The sequence was collected from a human donor with multiple sclerosis. The CDR3 DNA reads as TGTGCCAGTAGTCCCGGGACTGGCTACACCTTC. Translation: CASSPGTGYTF.